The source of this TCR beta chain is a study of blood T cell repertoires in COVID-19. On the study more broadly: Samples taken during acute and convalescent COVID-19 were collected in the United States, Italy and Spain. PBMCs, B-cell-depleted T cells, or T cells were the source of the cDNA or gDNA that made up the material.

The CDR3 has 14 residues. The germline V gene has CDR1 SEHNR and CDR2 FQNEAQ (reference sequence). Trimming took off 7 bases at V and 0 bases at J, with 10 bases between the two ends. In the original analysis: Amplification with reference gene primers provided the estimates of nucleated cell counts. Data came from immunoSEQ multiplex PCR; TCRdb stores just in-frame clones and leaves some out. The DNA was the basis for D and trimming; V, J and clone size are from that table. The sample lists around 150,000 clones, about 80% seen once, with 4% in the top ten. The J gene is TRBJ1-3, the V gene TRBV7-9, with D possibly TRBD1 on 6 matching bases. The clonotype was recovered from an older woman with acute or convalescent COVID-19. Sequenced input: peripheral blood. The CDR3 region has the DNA TGTGCCAGCACCGCAGGGGACTCTGGAAACACCATATATTTT. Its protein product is CASTAGDSGNTIYF. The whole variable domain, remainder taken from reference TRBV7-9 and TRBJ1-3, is DTGVSQNPRHKITKRGQNVTFRCDPISEHNRLYWYRQTLGQGPEFLTYFQNEAQLEKSRLLSDRFSAERPKGSFSTLEIQRTEQGDSAMYLCASTAGDSGNTIYFGEGSWLTVV.